The 2 T cell receptor beta chains in this list originate from one sample, sequenced in a study of blood T cell repertoires in COVID-19. Generated by immunoSEQ multiplex PCR, the TCRdb table keeps only in-frame clones and is missing some. The profile shows under 200,000 clones, over 60% of them singletons. The sample consisted of peripheral blood. These receptors all come from a man in his 60s with acute or convalescent COVID-19.

This sequence joins TRBV2 and TRBJ2-7; 7 nucleotides match TRBD1. The CDR3 loop spans 18 amino acids. J was trimmed by 0 bases and V by 3 bases; bases with no gene match: 14. The germline gives CDR1 SNHLY, CDR2 FYNNEI. Here the CDR3 reads CASSEKHPRQGPSYEQYF. CDR3 DNA: TGTGCCAGCAGTGAGAAACATCCCCGACAGGGCCCCTCCTACGAGCAGTACTTC.

This sequence joins TRBV29-1 and TRBJ2-5; 11 bases are a match to TRBD1. This CDR3 is built from 17 residues. V was pared by 0 bases and J by 4 bases, with 10 bases of the junction left unmatched. Germline CDR1 SQVTM, CDR2 ANQGSEA. The DNA for the CDR3 is TGCAGCGTTGAAGATCTTCCGGGACAGGGGGGATTAGAGACCCAGTACTTC. Translated: CSVEDLPGQGGLETQYF. Variable domain in full (rest from reference TRBV29-1 and TRBJ2-5): SAVISQKPSRDICQRGTSLTIQCQVDSQVTMMFWYRQQPGQSLTLIATANQGSEATYESGFVIDKFPISRPNLTFSTLTVSNMSPEDSSIYLCSVEDLPGQGGLETQYFGPGTRLLVL.